This T cell receptor (beta chain) was profiled in a study of shared clonotypes between healthy human individuals. Overall study findings and caveats: It was observed that 5% to 6.5% of naive CD4 clonotypes were shared across several donors.

The junction had 9 bases not matched to a gene; V was cut back by 2 bases and J by 5 bases. This CDR3 has 16 amino acids. Germline CDR1 and CDR2: MGHRA and YSYEKL. A word on this clone: Its antigen is currently unknown.

TCRdb's copy holds only in-frame clones and misses some; the assay was immunoSEQ multiplex PCR. The table records 2 million or so clones, 90% to 95% of them present only once. Sequencing was performed on naive CD4+ T cells sorted from blood. The sample's subset: CD45RA+ positively selected. This TCR was recovered from a man in his late teens or twenties in good health. The chain employs TRBV4-1 and TRBJ1-2; 9 bases align to TRBD1. The CDR3 DNA follows: TGCGCCAGCAGCCAACCCACAGGGGGCGCTGGGTATGGCTACACCTTC. Amino acid sequence: CASSQPTGGAGYGYTF.